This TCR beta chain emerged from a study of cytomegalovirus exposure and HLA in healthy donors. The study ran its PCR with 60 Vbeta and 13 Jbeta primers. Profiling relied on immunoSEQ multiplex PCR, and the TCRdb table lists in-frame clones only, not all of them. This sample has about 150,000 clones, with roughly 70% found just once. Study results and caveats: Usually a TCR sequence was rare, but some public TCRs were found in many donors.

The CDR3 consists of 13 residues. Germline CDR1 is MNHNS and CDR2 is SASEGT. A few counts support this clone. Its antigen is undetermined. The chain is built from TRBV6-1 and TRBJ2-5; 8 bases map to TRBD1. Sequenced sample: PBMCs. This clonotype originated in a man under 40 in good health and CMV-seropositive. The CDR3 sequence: CGAIRNRGETQYF. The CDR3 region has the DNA TGTGGTGCGATCCGAAACAGGGGGGAGACCCAGTACTTC.